Presented here are 22 T cell receptor beta chains from one specimen sequenced in a study of T cells in localized non-small cell lung cancer. Profiled with immunoSEQ multiplex PCR; TCRdb holds only in-frame clones, not every one. The data show around 130,000 clones, with more than 80% seen just once and over 1.5% held by the top ten. This material consisted of peripheral blood, taken before any cancer treatment. Receptor source: a female donor of 60 years or more with stage I lung adenocarcinoma.

The count of this clone is one. This chain uses TRBV2 with TRBJ2-5; tentatively, D is TRBD1 or TRBD2 (5 bases each). The J call may be mistaken, given a closer DNA end match to TRBJ2-7. The CDR3 consists of 14 residues. Germline V gene data show CDR1 as SNHLY and CDR2 as FYNNEI. The CDR3 loop is CASRGPRSSYEQYF. CDR3 sequence (DNA): TGTGCCAGCCGGGGACCGCGAAGCTCCTACGAGCAGTACTTC.

The chain recombines TRBV4-1 with TRBJ2-7; D is unresolved. The CDR3 runs 12 residues. CDR1 and CDR2 (germline): MGHRA, YSYEKL. V dropped 1 base and J dropped 7 bases, with 8 bases sitting between them. Written as DNA, the CDR3 is TGCGCCAGCAGCCAAGTGAACTCGGAGCAGTACTTC. Encoded protein: CASSQVNSEQYF.

This chain links TRBV2 with TRBJ1-2; weak D call: TRBD1 (5 bases). V gave up 8 bases and J gave up 5 bases, with 12 bases separating them. The length of the CDR3 is 12 residues. Germline CDR1 SNHLY, CDR2 FYNNEI. DNA of the CDR3: TGTGCCAGCCGGGACTCTAGATATGGCTACACCTTC. This translates into CASRDSRYGYTF.

The chain has TRBV5-6 and TRBJ2-7; D is unresolved. The CDR3 runs to 13 residues. Germline CDR1 reads SGHDT; CDR2 reads YYEEEE. V was pared by 6 bases and J by 0 bases, with 10 bases between. This CDR3 is CASTNPFSYEQYF. The DNA for the CDR3 is TGTGCCAGCACCAACCCCTTCTCCTACGAGCAGTACTTC.

The rearrangement uses TRBV5-1 and TRBJ1-1; 8 bases align to TRBD1. This CDR3 has 14 residues. Germline loops: CDR1 SGHRS, CDR2 YFSETQ. V gave up 4 bases and J gave up 1 base; unmatched junction bases: 3. The CDR3 is CASSPGTGNTEAFF. CDR3 DNA sequence: TGCGCCAGCAGCCCAGGGACAGGGAACACTGAAGCTTTCTTT. Full variable domain (remainder filled in from reference TRBV5-1 and TRBJ1-1): KAGVTQTPRYLIKTRGQQVTLSCSPISGHRSVSWYQQTPGQGLQFLFEYFSETQRNKGNFPGRFSGRQFSNSRSEMNVSTLELGDSALYLCASSPGTGNTEAFFGQGTRLTVV.

The chain recombines TRBV28 with TRBJ2-5; perhaps D is TRBD1 or TRBD2 (5 bases each). Germline V gene data show CDR1 as MDHEN and CDR2 as SYDVKM. CDR3 length: 15 residues. The V end was cut by 3 bases, the J end by 5 bases, with 16 bases between. The CDR3 sequence is CASSFPGQETETQYF. The DNA for the CDR3 is TGTGCCAGCAGTTTCCCGGGGCAAGAGACGGAGACCCAGTACTTC.

The gene calls are TRBV19 and TRBJ2-1; 7 nucleotides match TRBD1. With V trimmed by 7 bases and J by 0 bases, 3 bases remained unmatched. The CDR3 extends over 14 amino acids. The V gene's germline CDR1 is LNHDA and CDR2 SQIVND (reference sequence). CDR3 DNA: TGTGCCAGTACGGGACAGAGCTCCTACAATGAGCAGTTCTTC. Its protein is CASTGQSSYNEQFF.

CDR3 region: CASSFSTSVETQYF. The CDR3 DNA reads as TGTGCCAGCAGTTTCTCGACTAGCGTTGAGACCCAGTACTTC. The chain recombines TRBV28 with TRBJ2-5; 8 nucleotides line up with TRBD2. CDR1 is MDHEN and CDR2 is SYDVKM in the germline V gene. Germline trimming cut 3 bases from V and 5 bases from J; bases unmatched to any gene: 5. This CDR3 is 14 amino acids long. Using reference TRBV28 and TRBJ2-5 for the parts outside the CDR3, the full variable domain is DVKVTQSSRYLVKRTGEKVFLECVQDMDHENMFWYRQDPGLGLRLIYFSYDVKMKEKGDIPEGYSVSREKKERFSLILESASTNQTSMYLCASSFSTSVETQYFGPGTRLLVL.

The chain has TRBV7-8 and TRBJ2-3; D unclear. This CDR3 spans 14 amino acids. In germline, CDR1 is SGHVS, CDR2 FQNEAQ. V was pared by 5 bases and J by 5 bases, with 14 bases between. The CDR3, as DNA: TGTGCCAGCAGCCAAAGGTCAACCCGAGATACGCAGTATTTT. Residues: CASSQRSTRDTQYF.

The J gene is TRBJ2-7, the V gene TRBV5-6; D is uncertain. V was shortened by 1 base and J by 0 bases, with 11 bases between the two germline ends. Germline CDR1 reads SGHDT; CDR2 reads YYEEEE. The CDR3 is 15 residues long. CDR3 region: CASSLSGTSSYEQYF. CDR3 DNA: TGTGCCAGCAGCTTGTCAGGCACGAGCTCCTACGAGCAGTACTTC.

The chain links TRBV5-1 to TRBJ2-5, with 8 bases that match TRBD2. The CDR3 extends over 16 amino acids. Per germline, CDR1 SGHRS and CDR2 YFSETQ. V shed 2 bases and J 5 bases; nucleotides not matched to a gene: 11. The CDR3: CASSFSGTALIETQYF. In DNA form, the CDR3 reads TGCGCCAGCAGCTTTAGCGGGACCGCTCTAATCGAGACCCAGTACTTC.

This chain joins TRBV7-2 and TRBJ2-1, with D perhaps matching TRBD1 (5 bases). Per the germline V gene, CDR1 is SGHTA and CDR2 is FQGNSA. The CDR3 contains 15 residues. V dropped 6 bases and J dropped 2 bases, with 14 bases sitting between them. The CDR3 coding sequence is TGTGCCAGCAGTATAAGGGGTTCGGCCTACAATGAGCAGTTCTTC. Translating it yields CASSIRGSAYNEQFF. Complete variable domain (other parts from reference TRBV7-2 and TRBJ2-1): GAGVSQSPSNKVTEKGKDVELRCDPISGHTALYWYRQSLGQGLEFLIYFQGNSAPDKSGLPSDRFSAERTGGSVSTLTIQRTQQEDSAVYLCASSIRGSAYNEQFFGPGTRLTVL.

The chain combines TRBV28 with TRBJ2-7, with D possibly TRBD1 on 5 matching bases. The CDR3 loop spans 13 amino acids. Germline CDR1 is MDHEN and CDR2 is SYDVKM. Trimming shortened V by 1 base and J by 7 bases, and 11 bases separated the two germline ends. The CDR3 DNA sequence: TGTGCCAGCAGTTTATTTGCTGCAGGGGAGCAGTACTTC. It yields the protein CASSLFAAGEQYF.

The chain joins TRBV5-1 to TRBJ2-1; 7 bases are a match to TRBD2. With V trimmed by 0 bases and J by 6 bases, 9 bases remained unmatched. The germline CDR1 and CDR2 sequences are SGHRS and YFSETQ. CDR3 length: 16 residues. The CDR3 DNA is TGCGCCAGCAGCTTGGCTGGCGGGAGAGGATCCAATGAGCAGTTCTTC. It specifies CASSLAGGRGSNEQFF. The full variable domain, its missing parts supplied by reference TRBV5-1 and TRBJ2-1, is KAGVTQTPRYLIKTRGQQVTLSCSPISGHRSVSWYQQTPGQGLQFLFEYFSETQRNKGNFPGRFSGRQFSNSRSEMNVSTLELGDSALYLCASSLAGGRGSNEQFFGPGTRLTVL.

The rearrangement joins TRBV6-6 to TRBJ2-2; no reliable D call. V gave up 2 bases and J gave up 6 bases, with 13 bases separating them. CDR3 length: 15 residues. In germline, CDR1 is MNHNY, CDR2 SVGAGI (reference sequence). The CDR3 reads CASSYVPKTPGELFF. CDR3 DNA sequence: TGTGCCAGCAGTTACGTACCCAAAACACCCGGGGAGCTGTTTTTT.

The chain employs TRBV5-1 and TRBJ2-3, with D possibly being TRBD1 or TRBD2 (5 bases each). The CDR3 covers 16 residues. The V end was cut by 4 bases, the J end by 3 bases, with 18 bases between. The germline V gene has CDR1 SGHRS and CDR2 YFSETQ. As DNA, the CDR3 is TGCGCCAGCAGCGCCCGCGTAGGGACCATAACAGATACGCAGTATTTT. Amino acids: CASSARVGTITDTQYF.

This clone came up once. This chain links TRBV5-6 with TRBJ2-4, with D maybe TRBD2 (6 bases). The CDR3 extends over 18 amino acids. V was cut by 0 bases and J by 2 bases, with 18 bases left in between. CDR1 is SGHDT and CDR2 is YYEEEE in the germline V gene. The CDR3 DNA is TGTGCCAGCAGCTTGGGAGTTCAGGGACTTTCTTCCAAAAACATTCAGTACTTC. It encodes CASSLGVQGLSSKNIQYF.

This rearrangement joins TRBV6-1 to TRBJ1-1; D perhaps matches TRBD1 (5 bases). The CDR3 covers 14 residues. Germline CDR1 and CDR2: MNHNS and SASEGT. Trimming cost V 2 bases and J 4 bases, with 11 bases left between them. The CDR3 DNA is TGTGCCAGCAGTGAACGGGGGGTCTTCACTGAAGCTTTCTTT. Translation gives CASSERGVFTEAFF.

V usage is TRBV28 and J usage is TRBJ2-1; TRBD2 agrees at 11 bases. Germline values: CDR1 MDHEN, CDR2 SYDVKM. This CDR3 spans 16 amino acids. V lost 5 bases to trimming and J lost 3 bases; unmatched junction nucleotides: 6. As DNA, the CDR3 is TGTGCCAGCAGTCCTTTCCTAGCGGGAGGCTACAATGAGCAGTTCTTC. It codes for CASSPFLAGGYNEQFF. Based on the CDR3 plus reference TRBV28 and TRBJ2-1, the full variable domain is DVKVTQSSRYLVKRTGEKVFLECVQDMDHENMFWYRQDPGLGLRLIYFSYDVKMKEKGDIPEGYSVSREKKERFSLILESASTNQTSMYLCASSPFLAGGYNEQFFGPGTRLTVL.

The chain uses TRBV19 and TRBJ2-4, with a weak D call TRBD2 (6 bases). Trimming removed 3 bases from V and 6 bases from J, with 21 bases in between. The CDR3 length is 17 residues. Germline CDR1 reads LNHDA; CDR2 reads SQIVND (reference sequence). This chain's CDR3 is CASSMKGRGSFGNIQYF. Here the CDR3 DNA reads TGTGCCAGTAGTATGAAGGGGCGGGGTTCCTTTGGAAACATTCAGTACTTC. Full variable domain (outside the CDR3, taken from reference TRBV19 and TRBJ2-4): DGGITQSPKYLFRKEGQNVTLSCEQNLNHDAMYWYRQDPGQGLRLIYYSQIVNDFQKGDIAEGYSVSREKKESFPLTVTSAQKNPTAFYLCASSMKGRGSFGNIQYFGAGTRLSVL.

The gene calls are TRBV29-1 and TRBJ2-3; D may be TRBD1 or TRBD2 (6 bases each). Germline assignment: CDR1 SQVTM and CDR2 ANQGSEA. The CDR3 totals 14 residues. V shed 6 bases and J shed 4 bases, with 17 bases lying between them. CDR3 amino acids: CSVVGGTQPDTQYF. CDR3 bases: TGCAGCGTCGTAGGAGGGACACAACCAGATACGCAGTATTTT.

V gene TRBV7-8 combines with J gene TRBJ2-1; D might be TRBD1 or TRBD2, each matching 5 bases. Trimming took off 2 bases at V and 6 bases at J, with 23 bases between the two ends. The CDR3 has 18 amino acids. Looked up from germline, CDR1 is SGHVS and CDR2 is FQNEAQ. CDR3 region: CASSLRSGGVGALNEQFF. The DNA for the CDR3 is TGTGCCAGCAGCTTACGGTCCGGTGGGGTCGGGGCCCTCAATGAGCAGTTCTTC.